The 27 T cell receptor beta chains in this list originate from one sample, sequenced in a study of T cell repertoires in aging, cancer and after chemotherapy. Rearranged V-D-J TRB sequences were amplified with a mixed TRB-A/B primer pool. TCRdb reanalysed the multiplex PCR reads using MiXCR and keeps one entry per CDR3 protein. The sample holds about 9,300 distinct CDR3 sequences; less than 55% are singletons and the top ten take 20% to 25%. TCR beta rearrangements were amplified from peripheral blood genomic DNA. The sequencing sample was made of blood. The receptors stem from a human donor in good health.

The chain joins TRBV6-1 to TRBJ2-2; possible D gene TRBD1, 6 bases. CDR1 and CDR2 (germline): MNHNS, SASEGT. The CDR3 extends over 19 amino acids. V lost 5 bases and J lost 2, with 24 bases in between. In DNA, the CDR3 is TGTGCCAGCAGTAGAGGGCTCGGCAGGGGTGGGGACAACACCGGGGAGCTGTTTTTT. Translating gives CASSRGLGRGGDNTGELFF.

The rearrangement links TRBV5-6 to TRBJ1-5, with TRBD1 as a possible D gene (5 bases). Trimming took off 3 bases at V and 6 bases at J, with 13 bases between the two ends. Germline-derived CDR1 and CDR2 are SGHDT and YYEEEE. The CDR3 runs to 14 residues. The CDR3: CASSSSGLGQPQHF. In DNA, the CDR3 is TGTGCCAGCAGCTCCTCAGGGCTAGGTCAGCCCCAGCATTTT.

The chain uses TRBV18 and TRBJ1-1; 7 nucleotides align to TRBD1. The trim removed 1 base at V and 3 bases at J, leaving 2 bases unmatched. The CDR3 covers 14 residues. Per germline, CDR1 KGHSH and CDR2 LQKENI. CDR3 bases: TGTGCCAGCTCACCACAGGGACAGTACACTGAAGCTTTCTTT. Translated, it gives CASSPQGQYTEAFF.

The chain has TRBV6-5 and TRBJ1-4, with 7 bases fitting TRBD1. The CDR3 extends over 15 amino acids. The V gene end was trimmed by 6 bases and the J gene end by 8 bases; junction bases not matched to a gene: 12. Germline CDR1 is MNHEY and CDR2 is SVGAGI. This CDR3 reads CASSNRGGRNEKLFF. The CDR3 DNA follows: TGTGCCAGCAGCAACAGGGGAGGGAGAAACGAAAAACTGTTTTTT.

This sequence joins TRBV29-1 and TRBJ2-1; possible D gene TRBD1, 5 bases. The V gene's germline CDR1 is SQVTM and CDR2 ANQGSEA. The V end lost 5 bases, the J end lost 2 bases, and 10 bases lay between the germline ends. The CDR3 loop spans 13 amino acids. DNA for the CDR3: TGCAGCGTTAGCAGGGCAACCTACAATGAGCAGTTCTTC. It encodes CSVSRATYNEQFF.

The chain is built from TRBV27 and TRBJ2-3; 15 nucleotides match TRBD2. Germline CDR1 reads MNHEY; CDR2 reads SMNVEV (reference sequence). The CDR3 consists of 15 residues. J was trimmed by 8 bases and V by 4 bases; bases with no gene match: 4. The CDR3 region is CASSSGGLAGGTQYF. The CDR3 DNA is TGTGCCAGCAGTTCTGGGGGACTAGCGGGGGGTACGCAGTATTTT.

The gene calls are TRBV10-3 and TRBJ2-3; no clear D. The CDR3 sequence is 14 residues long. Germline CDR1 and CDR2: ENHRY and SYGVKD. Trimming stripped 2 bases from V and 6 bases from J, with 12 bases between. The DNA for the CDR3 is TGTGCCATCAGTGAGACTGGGTTATCGGATACGCAGTATTTT. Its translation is CAISETGLSDTQYF.

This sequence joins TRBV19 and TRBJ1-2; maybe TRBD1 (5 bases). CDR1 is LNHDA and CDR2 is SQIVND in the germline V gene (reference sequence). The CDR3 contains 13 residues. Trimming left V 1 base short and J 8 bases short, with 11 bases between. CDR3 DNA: TGTGCCAGTAGTATAGTGGGAGGGGACGGCTACACCTTC. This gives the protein CASSIVGGDGYTF.

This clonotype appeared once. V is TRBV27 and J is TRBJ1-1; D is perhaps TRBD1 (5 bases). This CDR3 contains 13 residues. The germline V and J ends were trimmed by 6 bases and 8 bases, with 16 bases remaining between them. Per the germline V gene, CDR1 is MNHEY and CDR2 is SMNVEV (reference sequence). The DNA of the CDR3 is TGTGCCAGCAGCCCAGGGTTATTAGGGGAAGCTTTCTTT. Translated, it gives CASSPGLLGEAFF.

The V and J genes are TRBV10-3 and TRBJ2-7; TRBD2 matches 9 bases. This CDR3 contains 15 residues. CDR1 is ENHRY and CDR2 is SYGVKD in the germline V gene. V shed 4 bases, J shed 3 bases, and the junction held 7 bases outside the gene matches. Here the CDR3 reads CAISARLAEDYEQYF. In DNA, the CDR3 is TGTGCCATCAGTGCGCGACTAGCGGAGGACTACGAGCAGTACTTC.

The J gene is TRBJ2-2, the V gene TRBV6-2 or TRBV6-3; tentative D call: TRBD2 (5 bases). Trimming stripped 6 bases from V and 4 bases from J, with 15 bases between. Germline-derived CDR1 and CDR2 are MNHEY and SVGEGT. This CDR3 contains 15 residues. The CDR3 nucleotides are TGTGCCAGCAGAGGACTCCCTCCTGGCACCGGGGAGCTGTTTTTT. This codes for CASRGLPPGTGELFF.

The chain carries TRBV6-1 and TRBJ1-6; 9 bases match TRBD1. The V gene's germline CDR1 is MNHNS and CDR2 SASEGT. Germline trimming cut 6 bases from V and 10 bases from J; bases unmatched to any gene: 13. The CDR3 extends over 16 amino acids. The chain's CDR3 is CASRRPGTGMRSPLHF. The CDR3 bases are TGTGCCAGCAGACGTCCCGGGACAGGGATGAGGTCACCCCTCCACTTT.

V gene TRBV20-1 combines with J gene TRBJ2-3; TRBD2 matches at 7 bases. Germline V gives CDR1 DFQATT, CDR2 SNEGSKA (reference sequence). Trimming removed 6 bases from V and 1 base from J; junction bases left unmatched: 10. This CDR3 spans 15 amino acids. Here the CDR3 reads CSAPVGGGRTDTQYF. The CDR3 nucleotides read TGCAGTGCCCCAGTGGGGGGGGGTCGCACAGATACGCAGTATTTT.

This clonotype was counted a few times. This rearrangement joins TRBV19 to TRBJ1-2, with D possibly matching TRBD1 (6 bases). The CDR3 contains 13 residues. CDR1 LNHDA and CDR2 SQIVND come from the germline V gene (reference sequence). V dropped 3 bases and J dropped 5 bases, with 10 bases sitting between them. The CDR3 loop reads CASSINQGYGYTF. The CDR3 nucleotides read TGTGCCAGTAGTATCAACCAGGGGTATGGCTACACCTTC. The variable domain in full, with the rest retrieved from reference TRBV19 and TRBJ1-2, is DGGITQSPKYLFRKEGQNVTLSCEQNLNHDAMYWYRQDPGQGLRLIYYSQIVNDFQKGDIAEGYSVSREKKESFPLTVTSAQKNPTAFYLCASSINQGYGYTFGSGTRLTVV.

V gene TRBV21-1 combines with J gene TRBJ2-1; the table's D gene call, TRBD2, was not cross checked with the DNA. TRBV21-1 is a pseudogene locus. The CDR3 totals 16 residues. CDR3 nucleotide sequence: TGTGCCAGCAGAGGGGGACTAGCGGGGTTTCGGAATGAGCAGTTCTTC. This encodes CASRGGLAGFRNEQFF.

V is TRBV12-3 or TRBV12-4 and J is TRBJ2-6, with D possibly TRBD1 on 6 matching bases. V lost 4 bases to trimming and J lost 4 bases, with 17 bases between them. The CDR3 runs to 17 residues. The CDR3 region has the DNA TGTGCCAGCAGTTCGAGCCCATGGGGGACAGGGGCCAACGTCCTGACTTTC. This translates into CASSSSPWGTGANVLTF.

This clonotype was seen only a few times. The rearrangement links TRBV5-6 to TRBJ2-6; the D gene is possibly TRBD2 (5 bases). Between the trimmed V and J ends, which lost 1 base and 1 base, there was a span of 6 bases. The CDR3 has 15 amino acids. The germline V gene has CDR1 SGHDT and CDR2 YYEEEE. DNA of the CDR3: TGTGCCAGCAGCTTGACGGGATCTGGGGCCAACGTCCTGACTTTC. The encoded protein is CASSLTGSGANVLTF. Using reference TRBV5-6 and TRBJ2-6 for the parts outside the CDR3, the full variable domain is DAGVTQSPTHLIKTRGQQVTLRCSPKSGHDTVSWYQQALGQGPQFIFQYYEEEERQRGNFPDRFSGHQFPNYSSELNVNALLLGDSALYLCASSLTGSGANVLTFGAGSRLTVL.

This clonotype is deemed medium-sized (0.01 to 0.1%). The CDR3 reads CSVVEVIQFF. Here the CDR3 DNA reads TGCAGCGTTGTTGAGGTAATCCAGTTCTTC. This chain uses TRBV29-1 with TRBJ2-1; D remains unclear. Trimming pared 4 bases from V and 13 bases from J, leaving 11 bases between. CDR3 length: 10 residues. The germline gives CDR1 SQVTM, CDR2 ANQGSEA.

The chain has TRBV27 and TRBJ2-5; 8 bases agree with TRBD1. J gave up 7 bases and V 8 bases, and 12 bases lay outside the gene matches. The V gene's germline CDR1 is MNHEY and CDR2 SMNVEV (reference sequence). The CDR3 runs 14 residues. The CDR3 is CASLARGLRGTQYF. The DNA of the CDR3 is TGTGCCAGCCTTGCCAGGGGGCTTAGAGGGACCCAGTACTTC.

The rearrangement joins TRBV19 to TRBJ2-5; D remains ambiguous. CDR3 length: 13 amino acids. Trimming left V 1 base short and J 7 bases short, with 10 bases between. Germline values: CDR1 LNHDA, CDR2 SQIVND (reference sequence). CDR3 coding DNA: TGTGCCAGTAGTATAGTTGGGCCTGGGACCCAGTACTTC. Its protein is CASSIVGPGTQYF. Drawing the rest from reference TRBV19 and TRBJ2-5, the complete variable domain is DGGITQSPKYLFRKEGQNVTLSCEQNLNHDAMYWYRQDPGQGLRLIYYSQIVNDFQKGDIAEGYSVSREKKESFPLTVTSAQKNPTAFYLCASSIVGPGTQYFGPGTRLLVL.

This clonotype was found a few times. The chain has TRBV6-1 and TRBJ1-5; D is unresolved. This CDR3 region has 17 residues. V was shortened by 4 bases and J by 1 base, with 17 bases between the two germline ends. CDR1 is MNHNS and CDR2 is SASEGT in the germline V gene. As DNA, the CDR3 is TGTGCCAGCAGTGGATCTTTGACAATGGGAAGCAATCAGCCCCAGCATTTT. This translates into CASSGSLTMGSNQPQHF.

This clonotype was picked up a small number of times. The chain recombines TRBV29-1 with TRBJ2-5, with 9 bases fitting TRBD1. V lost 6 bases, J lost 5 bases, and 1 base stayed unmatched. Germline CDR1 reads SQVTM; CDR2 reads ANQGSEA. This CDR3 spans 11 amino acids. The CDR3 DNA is TGCAGCGTGACAGGGGGGGAGACCCAGTACTTC. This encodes CSVTGGETQYF.

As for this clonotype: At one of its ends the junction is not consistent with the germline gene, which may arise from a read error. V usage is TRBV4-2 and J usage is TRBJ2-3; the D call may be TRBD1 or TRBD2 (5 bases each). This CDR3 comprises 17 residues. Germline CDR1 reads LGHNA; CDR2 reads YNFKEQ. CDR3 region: CASSQDSRGLFADTQYF. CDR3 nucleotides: TGCGCCAGCAGCCAAGATTCGAGGGGTTTGTTCGCAGATACGCAGTATTTT.

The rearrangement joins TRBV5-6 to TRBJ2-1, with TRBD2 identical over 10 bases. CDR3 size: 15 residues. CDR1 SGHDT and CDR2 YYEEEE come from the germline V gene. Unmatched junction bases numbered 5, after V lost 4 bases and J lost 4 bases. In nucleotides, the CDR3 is TGTGCCAGCAGCCGGGAACTAGCGGGATACAATGAGCAGTTCTTC. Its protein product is CASSRELAGYNEQFF.

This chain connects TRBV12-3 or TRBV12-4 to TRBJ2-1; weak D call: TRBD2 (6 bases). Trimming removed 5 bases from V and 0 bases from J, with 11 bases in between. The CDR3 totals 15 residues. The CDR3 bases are TGTGCCAGCAGTAAAGGACTACGCTCCTACAATGAGCAGTTCTTC. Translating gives CASSKGLRSYNEQFF.

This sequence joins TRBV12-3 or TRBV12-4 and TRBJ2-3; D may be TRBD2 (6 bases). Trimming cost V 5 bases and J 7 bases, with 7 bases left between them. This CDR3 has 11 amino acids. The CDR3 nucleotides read TGTGCCAGCAGTGGGGGGTATACGCAGTATTTT. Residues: CASSGGYTQYF.

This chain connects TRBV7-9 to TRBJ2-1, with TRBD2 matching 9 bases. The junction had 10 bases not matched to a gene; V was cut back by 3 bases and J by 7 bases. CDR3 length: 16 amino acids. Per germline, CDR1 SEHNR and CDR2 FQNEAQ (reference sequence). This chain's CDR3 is CASSFVGLALSNEQFF. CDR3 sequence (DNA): TGTGCCAGCAGCTTCGTCGGACTAGCGCTTTCGAATGAGCAGTTCTTC.